Below, 22 T cell receptor beta chains from the same sample are listed, as sequenced in a study of neurological immune-mediated disorders. The sample's time point: longitudinal time-point 1 (baseline). In TCRdb, the 5' RACE reads were re-called with MiXCR into one record per CDR3 protein. The sample consists of about 49,000 distinct CDR3 sequences, about a tenth of them appearing once. Material: PBMCs. The receptors come from a woman aged 40 to 49 in good health.

This clonotype was counted at least ten times. This chain connects TRBV20-1 to TRBJ2-3, with D possibly being TRBD2 (6 bases). The germline V gene encodes CDR1 DFQATT and CDR2 SNEGSKA (reference sequence). The V end lost 5 bases, the J end lost 3 bases, and 15 bases lay between the germline ends. The CDR3 consists of 14 residues. The CDR3 DNA is TGCAGTGCTCCTTGGCGGGGCGCGACAGATACGCAGTATTTT. It translates to CSAPWRGATDTQYF.

This clonotype was picked up many times. The V call is TRBV7-2, the J call TRBJ1-1; D uncertain. Germline-derived CDR1 and CDR2 are SGHTA and FQGNSA. This CDR3 has 14 amino acids. Trimming took off 1 base at V and 4 bases at J, with 10 bases between the two ends. The chain's CDR3 is CASSLVRVATEAFF. The CDR3 DNA follows: TGTGCCAGCAGCTTAGTTCGGGTGGCCACTGAAGCTTTCTTT.

Ten or more counts support this clonotype. This sequence joins TRBV6-5 and TRBJ1-2; tentatively, D is TRBD1 (5 bases). V gave up 7 bases and J gave up 2 bases, with 17 bases separating them. The CDR3 has 15 residues. Germline CDR1 MNHEY, CDR2 SVGAGI. As DNA, the CDR3 is TGTGCCAGCATAACACTCAGGCGGGGGAACTATGGCTACACCTTC. Protein sequence: CASITLRRGNYGYTF.

The sample holds many counts of this clonotype. The rearrangement links TRBV20-1 to TRBJ1-1; 7 nucleotides align to TRBD1. This CDR3 has 14 residues. Germline CDR1 and CDR2: DFQATT and SNEGSKA (reference sequence). V was clipped by 3 bases and J by 8 bases; unmatched bases: 12. The CDR3, as DNA: TGCAGTGCTAGCGGAGTCCCCGGGACAGTAGAAGCTTTCTTT. Encoded protein: CSASGVPGTVEAFF.

At least ten counts were recorded for this clonotype. The V gene is TRBV6-5, the J gene TRBJ2-1, with 7 nucleotides matching TRBD2. Germline values: CDR1 MNHEY, CDR2 SVGAGI. With 5 bases clipped from V and 5 bases from J, the junction kept 9 bases outside the gene matches. The CDR3 has 15 residues. CDR3 loop: CASSGGGPGNNEQFF. CDR3 nucleotides: TGTGCCAGCAGTGGGGGAGGGCCTGGGAACAATGAGCAGTTCTTC.

Ten or more counts support this clonotype. V is TRBV7-2 and J is TRBJ1-1, with a weak D call TRBD1 (5 bases). CDR3 size: 13 residues. Germline V gene data show CDR1 as SGHTA and CDR2 as FQGNSA. V gave up 6 bases and J gave up 0 bases, with 8 bases separating them. The CDR3 DNA sequence: TGTGCCAGCAGGGGGCCCCTGAACACTGAAGCTTTCTTT. Translated, it gives CASRGPLNTEAFF.

At least ten counts were recorded for this clonotype. The genes are TRBV25-1 and TRBJ2-7, with 7 nucleotides matching TRBD1. V gave up 3 bases and J gave up 6 bases; unmatched junction bases: 11. The CDR3 spans 15 residues. Per the germline V gene, CDR1 is MGHDK and CDR2 is SYGVNS. This CDR3 is CASSDAGQAPGEQYF. The CDR3 coding sequence is TGTGCCAGCAGTGACGCAGGACAGGCGCCTGGCGAGCAGTACTTC.

The chain combines TRBV5-1 with TRBJ2-6, with D maybe TRBD1 (8 bases). In germline, CDR1 is SGHRS, CDR2 YFSETQ. This CDR3 is built from 19 residues. Deletions cut 1 base from V and 1 base from J, with 18 bases between. The chain's CDR3 is CASSLTGRTGRSGANVLTF. In DNA form, the CDR3 reads TGCGCCAGCAGCTTGACCGGGAGGACAGGGAGGTCTGGGGCCAACGTCCTGACTTTC.

This clonotype was seen ten or more times. The J gene is TRBJ2-6, the V gene TRBV12-3 or TRBV12-4; D remains ambiguous. V lost 2 bases, J lost 0 bases, and 8 bases lay in between. The CDR3 extends over 16 amino acids. DNA for the CDR3: TGTGCCAGCAGTTTAACCCAGAGCTCTGGGGCCAACGTCCTGACTTTC. Protein product: CASSLTQSSGANVLTF.

In this sample, this clonotype turned up many times. Germline and junction disagree at one end, which may indicate a read error. The chain employs TRBV9 and TRBJ2-2; D is unclear. This CDR3 region has 14 residues. The germline gives CDR1 SGDLS, CDR2 YYNGEE. The CDR3 DNA follows: TGTGCCAGCAGCGTAACGCAGAACGCCGGGGAGCTGTTTTTT. It encodes CASSVTQNAGELFF.

This clonotype has a count of ten or more. The gene calls are TRBV6-5 and TRBJ1-1, with 9 positions matching TRBD1. The CDR3 is made up of 15 amino acids. Germline assignment: CDR1 MNHEY and CDR2 SVGAGI. The V gene end was trimmed by 7 bases and the J gene end by 3 bases; junction bases not matched to a gene: 9. CDR3 sequence (DNA): TGTGCCAGCACCGCCGGGACAGGGCACGACACTGAAGCTTTCTTT. Its protein is CASTAGTGHDTEAFF.

This clonotype was observed at least ten times. The rearrangement joins TRBV2 to TRBJ2-7; 7 bases align to TRBD2. The CDR3 consists of 14 residues. The V segment lost 2 bases and the J segment 2 bases; nucleotides outside the gene matches: 3. Per germline, CDR1 SNHLY and CDR2 FYNNEI. Here the CDR3 DNA reads TGTGCCAGCAGTGAATCGGGGGGAACCTACGAGCAGTACTTC. It is translated as CASSESGGTYEQYF.

This sequence joins TRBV7-2 and TRBJ1-2; TRBD1 is a possible D gene (6 bases). The V and J ends lost 2 bases and 6 bases respectively, with 13 bases between them. The CDR3 has 14 residues. Germline V gene sequence: CDR1 SGHTA, CDR2 FQGNSA. The CDR3 loop reads CASSLPRGHHGYTF. DNA for the CDR3: TGTGCCAGCAGCTTACCCAGGGGACATCATGGCTACACCTTC.

This clonotype was counted many times. The V call is TRBV29-1, the J call TRBJ2-1; TRBD2 matches 8 bases. The V gene end was trimmed by 5 bases and the J gene end by 4 bases; junction bases not matched to a gene: 13. The V gene's germline CDR1 is SQVTM and CDR2 ANQGSEA. This CDR3 is 16 amino acids long. The CDR3 loop is CSVILSPRGAYNEQFF. The CDR3 DNA reads as TGCAGCGTTATTCTCAGTCCGCGGGGGGCGTACAATGAGCAGTTCTTC.

This clonotype was counted ten times or more. The J gene is TRBJ1-1, the V gene TRBV20-1; a weak D match, TRBD1 (6 bases). CDR3 size: 13 residues. Germline CDR1 DFQATT, CDR2 SNEGSKA (reference sequence). The V gene lost 5 bases and the J gene lost 4 bases, with 14 bases spanning the gap. Written as DNA, the CDR3 is TGCAGTGCTGTCGGTAGGGGGAGCACTGAAGCTTTCTTT. This translates into CSAVGRGSTEAFF.

This clonotype was recorded many times. The chain couples TRBV5-1 to TRBJ2-6; weak D call: TRBD2 (5 bases). The CDR3 has 17 amino acids. Germline-derived CDR1 and CDR2 are SGHRS and YFSETQ. V gave up 0 bases and J gave up 0 bases, with 10 bases separating them. The CDR3 is CASSLVDSYSGANVLTF. The CDR3 DNA is TGCGCCAGCAGCTTGGTGGACTCATACTCTGGGGCCAACGTCCTGACTTTC.

V gene TRBV10-3 combines with J gene TRBJ2-7; 9 bases match TRBD2. This CDR3 region has 14 residues. The germline V gene encodes CDR1 ENHRY and CDR2 SYGVKD. Germline trimming cut 3 bases from V and 2 bases from J; bases unmatched to any gene: 2. Here the CDR3 DNA reads TGTGCCATCAGTGAACTAGCGGGTCCCTACGAGCAGTACTTC. It translates to CAISELAGPYEQYF.

This clonotype was counted many times. The V call is TRBV5-1, the J call TRBJ2-4; a possible D gene is TRBD1 (6 bases). V was trimmed by 0 bases and J by 1 base, leaving 11 bases between them. CDR3 length equals 16 residues. Germline loops: CDR1 SGHRS, CDR2 YFSETQ. The CDR3 protein is CASSLVPQGAKNIQYF. In nucleotides, the CDR3 is TGCGCCAGCAGCTTGGTCCCCCAGGGGGCCAAAAACATTCAGTACTTC.

The chain employs TRBV12-3 or TRBV12-4 and TRBJ1-1; D not certain. The CDR3 sequence is 12 residues long. V dropped 1 base and J dropped 6 bases, with 6 bases sitting between them. CDR3 sequence: CASSLDLAEAFF. The CDR3 region has the DNA TGTGCCAGCAGTTTAGATCTCGCTGAAGCTTTCTTT.

Many counts were recorded for this clonotype. The chain is built from TRBV27 and TRBJ1-2; 7 nucleotides line up with TRBD1. From germline, CDR1 is MNHEY and CDR2 SMNVEV (reference sequence). The CDR3 is 15 residues long. V lost 5 bases and J lost 2; bases outside the gene matches: 8. The chain's CDR3 is CASSPQGRKNYGYTF. DNA for the CDR3: TGTGCCAGCAGTCCACAGGGGAGGAAAAACTATGGCTACACCTTC.

This clonotype was seen repeatedly, ten times or more. V is TRBV5-1 and J is TRBJ2-5, with D perhaps matching TRBD1 (7 bases). The CDR3 extends over 15 amino acids. In germline, CDR1 is SGHRS, CDR2 YFSETQ. Trimming removed 4 bases at V and 5 bases at J, with 18 bases between. The CDR3 spells CASSTAGQPRETQYF. CDR3 DNA sequence: TGCGCCAGCAGCACCGCGGGACAGCCCAGGGAGACCCAGTACTTC. Variable domain in full (rest from reference TRBV5-1 and TRBJ2-5): KAGVTQTPRYLIKTRGQQVTLSCSPISGHRSVSWYQQTPGQGLQFLFEYFSETQRNKGNFPGRFSGRQFSNSRSEMNVSTLELGDSALYLCASSTAGQPRETQYFGPGTRLLVL.

This chain connects TRBV2 to TRBJ2-7; weak D call: TRBD2 (6 bases). V lost 7 bases and J lost 2, with 15 bases in between. Per germline, CDR1 SNHLY and CDR2 FYNNEI. The CDR3 length is 14 residues. The CDR3 coding sequence is TGTGCCAGCACCACGGGACTCCTCGCCTACGAGCAGTACTTC. Translated, it gives CASTTGLLAYEQYF.